This T cell receptor (beta chain) was recovered during a study of cytomegalovirus exposure and HLA in healthy donors. With V trimmed by 5 bases and J by 6 bases, 4 bases remained unmatched. The CDR3 totals 13 residues. The germline V gene has CDR1 KGHSH and CDR2 LQKENI. Primers included in the PCR were 60 Vbeta and 13 Jbeta primers. Clones were read by immunoSEQ multiplex PCR, and TCRdb kept only the in-frame ones, dropping some. The sample has 150,000 to 200,000 clones. This rearrangement joins TRBV18 to TRBJ2-1; 7 bases align to TRBD1. This clonotype originated in a woman aged 55-69 years in good health and CMV-seronegative. Sample: PBMCs. The CDR3 coding sequence is TGTGCCAGCTCATCGACAGGGATCAATGAGCAGTTCTTC. Protein product: CASSSTGINEQFF.